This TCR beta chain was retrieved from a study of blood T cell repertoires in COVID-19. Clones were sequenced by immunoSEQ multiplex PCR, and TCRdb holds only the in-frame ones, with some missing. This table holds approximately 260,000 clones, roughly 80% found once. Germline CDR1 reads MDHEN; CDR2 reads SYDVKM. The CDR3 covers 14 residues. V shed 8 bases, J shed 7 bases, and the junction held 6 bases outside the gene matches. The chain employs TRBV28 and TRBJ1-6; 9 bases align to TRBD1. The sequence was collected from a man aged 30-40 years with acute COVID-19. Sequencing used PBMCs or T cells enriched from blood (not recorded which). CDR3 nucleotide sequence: TGTGCCAGCGTCTTGACAGGGGGAAATTCACCCCTCCACTTT. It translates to CASVLTGGNSPLHF.